This TCR beta chain was observed in a study of tumor and adjacent non-tumor tissue in lung cancer. In the study overall: Histology: about a dozen adenocarcinoma, a couple of squamous cell carcinoma, 1 small cell lung cancer. Each sample yielded 3.5 million to 4.5 million productive TCRbeta reads on average. Patients were aged about 30 to 80, 9 to 10 men and about 5 women, stage I to III.

Three rounds of nested PCR, following a modified ARM-PCR protocol, produced the TCRbeta library. TCRdb re-called the multiplex PCR reads with MiXCR, one entry per CDR3 protein. The data contain around 82,000 distinct CDR3 sequences, 80% to 90% of them singletons. CDR1 and CDR2 from the germline V gene are MNHEY and SVGEGT. CDR3 size: 15 residues. The junction had 7 bases not matched to a gene; V was cut back by 5 bases and J by 3 bases. No cell sorting was done before RNA was extracted from the tissue. More than 3 cm separated this lung sample from the edge of the tumor. The sequencing sample was made of distant non-tumor lung tissue. The sequence came from a man between 60 and 70 years old with non-small cell lung cancer. The V and J genes are TRBV6-2 or TRBV6-3 and TRBJ2-7; 10 bases are a match to TRBD2. CDR3 DNA: TGTGCCAGCAGTCTCAGGACTAGCGGAAGCTACGAGCAGTACTTC. Translated, it gives CASSLRTSGSYEQYF.